The rows below give T cell receptor beta chains drawn from one sample of a study of blood T cells in healthy people across ages. MiXCR, applied by TCRdb to the 5' RACE reads, yields one record per CDR3 protein. The profile shows about 1.6 million distinct CDR3 sequences, 34% of them singletons. Sequenced sample: blood. The receptors come from a woman in her twenties or thirties in good health. The CDR3 runs from the conserved cysteine through the conserved F or W.

j_call: TRBJ2-1; v_call: TRBV5-1; cdr3_aa: CVSSSGLAGSNEQFF
j_call: TRBJ2-1; v_call: TRBV20-1; cdr3_aa: CSVWERGTHEQFF
j_call: TRBJ2-4; v_call: TRBV20-1; cdr3_aa: CSARDRLEVIGSNIQYF
j_call: TRBJ2-5; v_call: TRBV10-3; cdr3_aa: CAIQETQYF
j_call: -; v_call: TRBV6-5; cdr3_aa: CASSLQLEFSHEQYF
j_call: TRBJ2-2; v_call: TRBV5-1; cdr3_aa: CASSLVGPANTGELFF
j_call: TRBJ2-3; v_call: TRBV20-1; cdr3_aa: CSASETSGGTDTQYF
j_call: TRBJ2-3; v_call: TRBV7-3; cdr3_aa: CASSLVGGSGEDTQYF
j_call: TRBJ1-2; v_call: TRBV30; cdr3_aa: CAWSPRGPTGYTF
j_call: TRBJ2-1; v_call: TRBV4-1; cdr3_aa: CASSQEGLGGGKYNEQFF
j_call: TRBJ2-1; v_call: TRBV28; cdr3_aa: CASGGSSGYNEQFF
j_call: TRBJ2-7; v_call: TRBV9; cdr3_aa: CASSAGGSGSMYEQYF
j_call: TRBJ2-1; v_call: TRBV20-1; cdr3_aa: CSARDSRRDNEQFF
j_call: TRBJ2-7; v_call: TRBV4-1; cdr3_aa: CASSQDTQVGYRRYF
j_call: TRBJ2-7; v_call: TRBV4-1; cdr3_aa: CASGAEGSGPYEQYF